This T cell receptor beta chain comes out of a study of pediatric ulcerative colitis. Study-level findings and limits: Compared with controls, ulcerative colitis showed greater blood-rectum clone sharing. In rectum, acute severe colitis had expanded clones and less diversity.

In regard to this clone: Antigen unknown.

Libraries were prepared by immunoSEQ multiplex PCR; TCRdb keeps only in-frame clonotypes and omits some of them. The sample gives around 18,000 clones, approximately 73% of which show up once; over 6.5% is in the top ten. V gave up 4 bases and J gave up 6 bases, with 22 bases separating them. The CDR3 is made up of 16 amino acids. CDR1 and CDR2 (germline): SGHTS, YDEGEE. Rectal tissue came from one to two pinch biopsies taken at colonoscopy. The diagnostic colonoscopy in ulcerative colitis patients preceded any immunosuppressive treatment. The receptor's source is a boy aged 10-17 years with moderate ulcerative colitis. The sample comprised gut tissue. The chain is built from TRBV5-8 and TRBJ2-5; the D gene is possibly TRBD2 (6 bases). This chain's CDR3 is CASSAGFGSLSQTQYF. The CDR3, as DNA: TGTGCCAGCAGCGCGGGGTTTGGTAGCTTATCCCAGACCCAGTACTTC.